One and the same sample provided the 26 T cell receptor beta chains below, sequenced in a study of cytomegalovirus exposure and HLA in healthy donors. Use of 60 Vbeta and 13 Jbeta primers characterized the PCR. Clones were sequenced by immunoSEQ multiplex PCR, and TCRdb holds only the in-frame ones, with some missing. The sample consists of 120,000 or so clones, over 70% of them appearing once. The sequenced material came from PBMCs. The receptors here all came from a woman between 45 and 60 years old in good health and CMV-seropositive.

V usage is TRBV5-3 and J usage is TRBJ2-5, with TRBD2 matching over 15 bases. TRBV5-3 is an ORF, and what it does is uncertain. CDR3 length equals 18 residues. The junction had 8 bases not matched to a gene; V was cut back by 4 bases and J by 1 base. The CDR3: CARSGTGTSGRSQETQYF. CDR3 DNA: TGTGCCAGAAGCGGAACCGGGACTAGCGGGAGGTCCCAAGAGACCCAGTACTTC.

The V call is TRBV19, the J call TRBJ2-7, with 11 nucleotides matching TRBD1. This CDR3 comprises 16 residues. Germline V gives CDR1 LNHDA, CDR2 SQIVND (reference sequence). Trimming removed 4 bases from V and 1 base from J; junction bases left unmatched: 6. This CDR3 reads CASSRDRGFVSYEQYF. In DNA, the CDR3 is TGTGCCAGTAGTAGGGACAGGGGGTTTGTTTCCTACGAGCAGTACTTC.

This chain links TRBV5-8 with TRBJ2-2, with a weak D call TRBD1 (6 bases). The germline V gene has CDR1 SGHTS and CDR2 YDEGEE. The V and J ends lost 7 bases and 4 bases respectively, with 17 bases between them. The CDR3 is 15 residues long. The CDR3 region is CASRLVYRVTGELFF. Written as DNA, the CDR3 is TGTGCCAGCCGTTTGGTGTACAGGGTCACCGGGGAGCTGTTTTTT.

The gene calls are TRBV5-5 and TRBJ2-2, with D tentatively TRBD2 (5 bases). CDR3 size: 16 residues. V was cut by 3 bases and J by 4 bases, with 16 bases left in between. Germline V gene sequence: CDR1 SGHKS, CDR2 YYEKEE (reference sequence). CDR3 loop: CASSSNLQAGTGELFF. CDR3 nucleotide sequence: TGTGCCAGCAGCTCGAACCTTCAGGCGGGCACCGGGGAGCTGTTTTTT.

The sample holds one count of this clone. This sequence joins TRBV6-1 and TRBJ1-5; 8 bases agree with TRBD1. J was trimmed by 7 bases and V by 7 bases; bases with no gene match: 9. The CDR3 sequence is 14 residues long. CDR1 is MNHNS, CDR2 SASEGT, per germline. CDR3 nucleotide sequence: TGTGCCAGCATTAAGGACAGGGCCGGGCAGCCCCAGCATTTT. This encodes CASIKDRAGQPQHF.

The chain uses TRBV2 and TRBJ2-3; TRBD2 is a possible D gene (5 bases). The germline V gene encodes CDR1 SNHLY and CDR2 FYNNEI. CDR3 length: 16 residues. V was pared by 2 bases and J by 0 bases, with 12 bases between. In DNA form, the CDR3 reads TGTGCCAGCAGTGAAAGATCGGGGATCAGCACAGATACGCAGTATTTT. It yields the protein CASSERSGISTDTQYF.

The chain has TRBV7-9 and TRBJ1-4; no reliable D call. V shed 11 bases and J shed 3 bases, with 19 bases lying between them. The CDR3 totals 15 residues. CDR1 is SEHNR, CDR2 FQNEAQ, per germline (reference sequence). CDR3 coding DNA: TGTGCCTCTCAGATCGCGGGCAGACCTAATGAAAAACTGTTTTTT. As protein: CASQIAGRPNEKLFF.

The J gene is TRBJ1-5, the V gene TRBV7-6; D possibly corresponds to TRBD1 (6 bases). V shed 0 bases and J shed 2 bases, with 11 bases lying between them. This CDR3 region has 16 residues. Germline V gene sequence: CDR1 SGHVS, CDR2 FNYEAQ. As DNA, the CDR3 is TGTGCCAGCAGCTTAGCGCCAGGGGCCGGCAATCAGCCCCAGCATTTT. Its translation: CASSLAPGAGNQPQHF.

V and J are TRBV19 and TRBJ2-3, with TRBD2 identical over 7 bases. The germline CDR1 and CDR2 sequences are LNHDA and SQIVND (reference sequence). V dropped 6 bases and J dropped 2; count of bases not matched to a gene: 8. This CDR3 spans 15 amino acids. CDR3 in amino acids: CASRGRTSFTDTQYF. CDR3 in DNA: TGTGCCAGTAGGGGCAGGACTAGTTTCACAGATACGCAGTATTTT. Full variable domain (missing parts from reference TRBV19 and TRBJ2-3): DGGITQSPKYLFRKEGQNVTLSCEQNLNHDAMYWYRQDPGQGLRLIYYSQIVNDFQKGDIAEGYSVSREKKESFPLTVTSAQKNPTAFYLCASRGRTSFTDTQYFGPGTRLTVL.

The CDR3 DNA sequence: TGTGCCATCTCAGCAGGGTCAGGTCAGCCCCAGCATTTT. Translation gives CAISAGSGQPQHF. This chain uses TRBV10-3 with TRBJ1-5, with a possible D match to TRBD1 (5 bases). This CDR3 comprises 13 residues. The germline CDR1 and CDR2 sequences are ENHRY and SYGVKD. The ends were cut back, 8 bases at V and 6 bases at J, with 14 bases in the middle.

V and J are TRBV30 and TRBJ1-3; no firm D call. Germline CDR1 reads GTSNPN; CDR2 reads SVGIG (reference sequence). CDR3 size: 13 residues. The V end lost 4 bases, the J end lost 2 bases, and 9 bases lay between the germline ends. CDR3 DNA sequence: TGTGCCTGGACCCCGGGTCCTGGAAACACCATATATTTT. Residues: CAWTPGPGNTIYF.

The V and J genes are TRBV10-3 and TRBJ1-1; maybe TRBD1 (6 bases). Germline V gene lookup returns CDR1 ENHRY and CDR2 SYGVKD. Trimming took off 2 bases at V and 0 bases at J, with 19 bases between the two ends. The CDR3 has 18 residues. The CDR3 spells CAISETPPRGALNTEAFF. The CDR3 bases are TGTGCCATCAGTGAGACCCCCCCCCGGGGGGCGTTGAACACTGAAGCTTTCTTT.

This chain uses TRBV2 with TRBJ1-6; D might be TRBD1 (5 bases). V lost 8 bases, J lost 2 bases, and 16 bases lay in between. Per the germline V gene, CDR1 is SNHLY and CDR2 is FYNNEI. CDR3 size: 16 residues. The CDR3 reads CASYGLRQTYNSPLHF. Here the CDR3 DNA reads TGTGCCAGCTATGGACTAAGACAGACCTATAATTCACCCCTCCACTTT.

The genes are TRBV7-9 and TRBJ2-1; 15 bases are a match to TRBD2. In germline, CDR1 is SEHNR, CDR2 FQNEAQ (reference sequence). The CDR3 totals 17 residues. The V gene end was trimmed by 0 bases and the J gene end by 9 bases; junction bases not matched to a gene: 6. CDR3 sequence (DNA): TGTGCCAGCAGCTTAGCTGGACTAGCGGGGGGGGGCGGTGAGCAGTTCTTC. Residues: CASSLAGLAGGGGEQFF. Combining the CDR3 with reference TRBV7-9 and TRBJ2-1 gives the whole variable domain DTGVSQNPRHKITKRGQNVTFRCDPISEHNRLYWYRQTLGQGPEFLTYFQNEAQLEKSRLLSDRFSAERPKGSFSTLEIQRTEQGDSAMYLCASSLAGLAGGGGEQFFGPGTRLTVL.

This chain connects TRBV29-1 to TRBJ2-5, with no clear D. Germline CDR1 reads SQVTM; CDR2 reads ANQGSEA. V was cut by 6 bases and J by 5 bases, with 13 bases left in between. CDR3 length equals 12 residues. The CDR3 protein is CSVPHIGETQYF. In DNA, the CDR3 is TGCAGCGTCCCCCATATCGGGGAGACCCAGTACTTC.

This chain connects TRBV15 to TRBJ2-1; 8 nucleotides agree with TRBD2. V lost 3 bases and J lost 3; bases outside the gene matches: 7. The CDR3 loop spans 16 amino acids. Germline CDR1 reads LNHNV; CDR2 reads YYDKDF (reference sequence). The CDR3 nucleotides read TGTGCCACCAGCAGCATACTAGCGGCTCTCTACAATGAGCAGTTCTTC. The encoded protein is CATSSILAALYNEQFF. Based on the CDR3 plus reference TRBV15 and TRBJ2-1, the full variable domain is DAMVIQNPRYQVTQFGKPVTLSCSQTLNHNVMYWYQQKSSQAPKLLFHYYDKDFNNEADTPDNFQSRRPNTSFCFLDIRSPGLGDTAMYLCATSSILAALYNEQFFGPGTRLTVL.

This chain connects TRBV11-2 to TRBJ2-2; D is undetermined. This CDR3 region has 16 residues. Germline loops: CDR1 SGHAT, CDR2 FQNNGV. The germline V and J ends were trimmed by 2 bases and 1 base, with 11 bases remaining between them. In DNA, the CDR3 is TGTGCCAGCAGCTTAATGTGGCGACAGAACACCGGGGAGCTGTTTTTT. Translating it yields CASSLMWRQNTGELFF.

The chain couples TRBV9 to TRBJ2-3; the match to TRBD2 covers 11 bases. CDR3 length: 20 amino acids. Germline CDR1 is SGDLS and CDR2 is YYNGEE. V was clipped by 0 bases and J by 8 bases; unmatched bases: 20. CDR3 region: CASSVGAGGLLAGDHVTQYF. The CDR3 DNA sequence: TGTGCCAGCAGCGTAGGAGCGGGGGGGCTACTAGCGGGGGATCATGTTACGCAGTATTTT.

The V and J genes are TRBV18 and TRBJ1-4; 8 bases match TRBD1. Germline V gene sequence: CDR1 KGHSH, CDR2 LQKENI. V gave up 3 bases and J gave up 8 bases; unmatched junction bases: 5. The CDR3 runs 14 residues. The DNA of the CDR3 is TGTGCCAGCTCACCCAGGGGGCGCGAAGAAAAACTGTTTTTT. Translated: CASSPRGREEKLFF.

CDR3 DNA sequence: TGTGCCAGCAGCCGGTTCCCTCGAGGCAGCCAAGAGACCCAGTACTTC. Protein product: CASSRFPRGSQETQYF. The V and J genes are TRBV14 and TRBJ2-5; D not resolved. CDR3 length equals 16 residues. Germline-derived CDR1 and CDR2 are SGHDN and FVKESK. The V end lost 4 bases, the J end lost 1 base, and 16 bases lay between the germline ends.

The chain is built from TRBV7-3 and TRBJ1-1; perhaps TRBD1 as D (6 bases). The CDR3 consists of 15 residues. With 5 bases removed from V and 5 bases from J, the gap between germline ends came to 18 bases. CDR1 is SGHTA and CDR2 is FQGTGA in the germline V gene. The chain's CDR3 is CASSPMGGRRTEAFF. As DNA, the CDR3 is TGTGCCAGCAGCCCGATGGGGGGGCGCCGGACTGAAGCTTTCTTT.

The chain is built from TRBV27 and TRBJ2-7, with D possibly matching TRBD1 (5 bases). CDR3 length equals 14 residues. V lost 5 bases and J lost 2, with 13 bases in between. Per germline, CDR1 MNHEY and CDR2 SMNVEV (reference sequence). For the CDR3, the DNA is TGTGCCAGCAGTCCCAGGGTCAATACCTACGAGCAGTACTTC. Translating it yields CASSPRVNTYEQYF.

The rearrangement joins TRBV13 to TRBJ1-3; TRBD1 might be the D (5 bases). V was trimmed by 7 bases and J by 0 bases, leaving 10 bases between them. The germline V gene encodes CDR1 PRHDT and CDR2 FYEKMQ (reference sequence). This CDR3 is built from 14 residues. CDR3 sequence: CASTRTFSGNTIYF. CDR3 nucleotides: TGTGCCAGCACTCGGACATTCTCTGGAAACACCATATATTTT.

The chain combines TRBV7-2 with TRBJ1-5; 7 bases are a match to TRBD1. The J segment lost 3 bases and the V segment lost 6 bases, leaving 5 bases of the junction unmatched. CDR1 SGHTA and CDR2 FQGNSA come from the germline V gene. The CDR3 has 14 amino acids. The CDR3 spells CASRGDSPNQPQHF. CDR3 nucleotide sequence: TGTGCCAGCAGGGGGGACAGCCCCAATCAGCCCCAGCATTTT.

There are a few counts of this clone. V gene TRBV7-3 combines with J gene TRBJ2-1, with 12 bases lining up with TRBD2. The V segment lost 0 bases and the J segment 9 bases; nucleotides outside the gene matches: 9. Germline CDR1 reads SGHTA; CDR2 reads FQGTGA. The CDR3 length is 17 residues. The CDR3 here is CASSLTPTSGRSGEQFF. DNA for the CDR3: TGTGCCAGCAGCTTAACCCCAACTAGCGGGAGGTCCGGTGAGCAGTTCTTC.

The V gene is TRBV2, the J gene TRBJ2-7; perhaps TRBD1 as D (6 bases). Trimming left V 7 bases short and J 1 base short, with 8 bases between. The CDR3 extends over 12 amino acids. Germline CDR1 and CDR2: SNHLY and FYNNEI. CDR3 sequence: CASTRGSYEQYF. Here the CDR3 DNA reads TGTGCCAGCACCAGGGGTTCCTACGAGCAGTACTTC.